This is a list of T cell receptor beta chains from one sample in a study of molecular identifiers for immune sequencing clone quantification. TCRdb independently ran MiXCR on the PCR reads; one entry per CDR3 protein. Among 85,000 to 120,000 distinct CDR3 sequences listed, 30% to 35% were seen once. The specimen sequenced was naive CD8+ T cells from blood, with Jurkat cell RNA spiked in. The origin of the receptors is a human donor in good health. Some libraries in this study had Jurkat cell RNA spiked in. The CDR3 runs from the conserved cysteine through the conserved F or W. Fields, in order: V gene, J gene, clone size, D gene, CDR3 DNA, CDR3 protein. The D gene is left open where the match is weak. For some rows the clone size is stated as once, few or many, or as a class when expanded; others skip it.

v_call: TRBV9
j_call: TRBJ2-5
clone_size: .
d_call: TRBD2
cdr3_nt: TGTGCCAGCAGCGCCGGACTAGCGGGAGTGGAGGAGACCCAGTACTTC
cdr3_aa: CASSAGLAGVEETQYF

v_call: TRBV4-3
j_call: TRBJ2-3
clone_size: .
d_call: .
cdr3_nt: TGCGCCAGCAGCCAAGGAAGCTTCTCAGATACGCAGTATTTT
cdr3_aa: CASSQGSFSDTQYF

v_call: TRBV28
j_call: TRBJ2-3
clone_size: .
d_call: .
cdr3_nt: .
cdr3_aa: CASSWASGIRTDTLYF

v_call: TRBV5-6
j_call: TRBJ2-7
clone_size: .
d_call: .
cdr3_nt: TGTGCCAGCAGCTTTGGGAGTTCCCACGAGCAGTACTTC
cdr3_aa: CASSFGSSHEQYF

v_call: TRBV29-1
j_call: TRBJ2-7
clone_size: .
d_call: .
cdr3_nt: TGCAGCGTTGAAGAGCCGGGTTCCTACGAGCTGTACTTC
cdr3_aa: CSVEEPGSYELYF

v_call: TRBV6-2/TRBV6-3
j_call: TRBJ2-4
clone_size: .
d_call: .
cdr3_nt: TGTGCCAGCCTAGCCGGGGCAGAAACCCGGGCGGTGGCCAAAAACATTCAGTACTTC
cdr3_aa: CASLAGAETRAVAKNIQYF

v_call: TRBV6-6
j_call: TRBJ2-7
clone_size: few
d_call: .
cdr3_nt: TGTGTCAGCACCCCCGGGCCCTACGAGCAGTACTTC
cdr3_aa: CVSTPGPYEQYF

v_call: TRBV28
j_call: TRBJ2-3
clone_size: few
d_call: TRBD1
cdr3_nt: TGTGCCAGCAGTCTACCGGGACAGGGGTATACAGATACGCAGTATTTT
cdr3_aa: CASSLPGQGYTDTQYF

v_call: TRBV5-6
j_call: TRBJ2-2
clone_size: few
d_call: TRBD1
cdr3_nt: TGTGCCAGCACCTGGGGGACAGCGAACACCGGGGAGCTGTTTTTT
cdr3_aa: CASTWGTANTGELFF

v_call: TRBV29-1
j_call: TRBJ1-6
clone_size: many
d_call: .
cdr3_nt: TGCAGCGTTGAAACAGGGTATAATTCACCCCTCCACTTT
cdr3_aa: CSVETGYNSPLHF

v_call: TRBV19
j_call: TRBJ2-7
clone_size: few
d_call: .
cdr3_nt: TGTGCCAGTAGTATGGGGTGGACAACCGTGTCCGAGCAGTACTTC
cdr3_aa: CASSMGWTTVSEQYF

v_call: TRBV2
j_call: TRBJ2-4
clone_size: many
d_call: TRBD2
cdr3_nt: TGTGCCAGCAGTGATAGGCTAGCGGGAGTCCTTGGGTACTTC
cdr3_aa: CASSDRLAGVLGYF

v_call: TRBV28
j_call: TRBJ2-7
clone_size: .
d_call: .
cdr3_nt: TGTGCCAGCAGTTTATTAGCGGCCTACGAGCAGTACTTC
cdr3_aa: CASSLLAAYEQYF

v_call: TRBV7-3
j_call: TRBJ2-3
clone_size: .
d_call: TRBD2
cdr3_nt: TGTGCCAGCAGCTTAATAGCCCTAGCGGGAGATAAAGATACGCAGTATTTT
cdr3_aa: CASSLIALAGDKDTQYF

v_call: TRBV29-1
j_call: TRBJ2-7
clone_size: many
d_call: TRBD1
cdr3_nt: TGCAGCGTCGCGCCCGGGACAGGGAGCGAGCAGTACTTC
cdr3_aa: CSVAPGTGSEQYF

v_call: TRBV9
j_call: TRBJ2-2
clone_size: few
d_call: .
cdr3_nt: TGTGCCAGCAGCGTAGGGTCGGGAGCGGACACCGGGGAGCTGTTTTTT
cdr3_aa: CASSVGSGADTGELFF

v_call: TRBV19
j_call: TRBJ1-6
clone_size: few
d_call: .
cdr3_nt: TGTGCCAGTCCGGACAAAAATTCACCCCTCCACTTT
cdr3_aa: CASPDKNSPLHF

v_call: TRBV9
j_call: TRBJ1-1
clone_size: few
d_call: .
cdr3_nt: TGTGCCAGCAGCGTAGGTAAGAACACTGAAGCTTTCTTT
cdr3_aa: CASSVGKNTEAFF

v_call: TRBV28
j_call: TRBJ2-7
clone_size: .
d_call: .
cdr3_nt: TGTGCGAGCATACGGGGTAGACTGAGCTACGAGCAGTACTTC
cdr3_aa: CASIRGRLSYEQYF

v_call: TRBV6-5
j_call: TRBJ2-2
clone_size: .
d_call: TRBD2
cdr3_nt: TGTGCCAGCAGTTACGGGCTAGCGGGAGCCACCGGGGAGCTGTTTTTT
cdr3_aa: CASSYGLAGATGELFF

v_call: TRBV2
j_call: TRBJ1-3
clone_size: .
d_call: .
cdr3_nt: TGTGCCAGCAGTGAAGACACCCCCTCTGGAAACACCATATATTTT
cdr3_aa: CASSEDTPSGNTIYF

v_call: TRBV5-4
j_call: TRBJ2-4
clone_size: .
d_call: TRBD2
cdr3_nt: TGTGCCAGCAGCCGGACTAGCGGGAGAAGAAACATTCAGTACTTC
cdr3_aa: CASSRTSGRRNIQYF

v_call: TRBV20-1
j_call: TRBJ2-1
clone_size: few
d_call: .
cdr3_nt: TGCAGTGCCAGGTCAATTAGATCCAATGAGCAGTTCTTC
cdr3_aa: CSARSIRSNEQFF

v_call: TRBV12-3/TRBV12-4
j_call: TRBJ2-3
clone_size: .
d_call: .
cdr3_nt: TGTGCCAGCAGTTTCTCGGGGCCCGGAGATACGCAGTATTTT
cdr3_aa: CASSFSGPGDTQYF

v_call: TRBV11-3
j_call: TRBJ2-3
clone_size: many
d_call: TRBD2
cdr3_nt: TGTGCCAGCAGCTTCACTAGCGGGCGCACAGATACGCAGTATTTT
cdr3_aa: CASSFTSGRTDTQYF

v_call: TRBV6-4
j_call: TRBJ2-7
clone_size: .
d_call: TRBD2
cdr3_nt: TGTGCCAGCAGTGAAAGAGGCGGGAGCCCGAGGTACGAGCAGTACTTC
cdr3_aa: CASSERGGSPRYEQYF

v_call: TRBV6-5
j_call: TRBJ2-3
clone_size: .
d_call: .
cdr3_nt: TGTGCCAGCACCCACTCTGATACGCAGTATTTT
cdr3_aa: CASTHSDTQYF

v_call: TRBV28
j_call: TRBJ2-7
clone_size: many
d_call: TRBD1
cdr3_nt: TGTGCCAGCTCAATATCCGGGACAGGGGCCTACGAGCAGTACTTC
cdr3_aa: CASSISGTGAYEQYF

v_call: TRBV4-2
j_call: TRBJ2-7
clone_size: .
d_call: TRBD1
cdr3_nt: TGTGCCAGCAGCCCTCGGGACAGCCCCAACGAGCAGTACTTC
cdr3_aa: CASSPRDSPNEQYF

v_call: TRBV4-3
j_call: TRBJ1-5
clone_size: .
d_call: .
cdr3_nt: TGCGCCAGCAGCCAAGATCCAGGGATAAACAATCAGCCCCAGCATTTT
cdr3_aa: CASSQDPGINNQPQHF

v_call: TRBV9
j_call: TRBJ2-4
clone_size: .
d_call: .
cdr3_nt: TGTGCCAGCAGCGTAGGTATGATAGCCAAAAACATTCAGTACTTC
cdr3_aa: CASSVGMIAKNIQYF

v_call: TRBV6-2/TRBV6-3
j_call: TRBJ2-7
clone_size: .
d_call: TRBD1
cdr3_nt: TGTGCCAGCACCCGACAGGGGGCCGCCTACGAGCAGTACTTC
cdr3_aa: CASTRQGAAYEQYF

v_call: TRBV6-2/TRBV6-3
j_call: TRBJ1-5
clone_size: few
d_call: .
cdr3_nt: TGTGCCAGCAGTCCCTGGCGGGTTCTCAATCAGCCCCAGCATTTT
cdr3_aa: CASSPWRVLNQPQHF

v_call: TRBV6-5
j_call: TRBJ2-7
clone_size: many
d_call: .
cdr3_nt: TGTGCCAGCAGTTCCGACCCTGGGGAGCAGTACTTC
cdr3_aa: CASSSDPGEQYF

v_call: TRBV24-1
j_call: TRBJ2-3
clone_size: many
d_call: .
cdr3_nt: TGTGCCACCAGTGCCGCTCTGGTGACTACGCAGTATTTT
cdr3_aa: CATSAALVTTQYF

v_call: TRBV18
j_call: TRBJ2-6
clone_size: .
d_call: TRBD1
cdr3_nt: TGTGCCAGCTCACCTGGACAGGGGTCCCTTATTTTCTCTGGGGCCAACGTCCTGACTTTC
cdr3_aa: CASSPGQGSLIFSGANVLTF

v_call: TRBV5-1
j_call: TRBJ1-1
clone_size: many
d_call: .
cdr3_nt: TGCGCCAGCAGCTTGACAGGGCCTTTCAGTGAAGCTTTCTTT
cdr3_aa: CASSLTGPFSEAFF

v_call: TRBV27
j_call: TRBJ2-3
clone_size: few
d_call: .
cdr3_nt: TGTGCCAGCAGTTTCGTTGGAGGGGGCACAGATACGCAGTATTTT
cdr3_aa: CASSFVGGGTDTQYF

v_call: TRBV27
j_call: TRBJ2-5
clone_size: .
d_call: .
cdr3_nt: TGTGCCAGCAGTACTTACCGGGACCAAGAGACCCAGTACTTC
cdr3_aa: CASSTYRDQETQYF

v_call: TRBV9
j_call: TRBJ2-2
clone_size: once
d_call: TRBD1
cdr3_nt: TGTGCCAGCAGCGCCAGGGACAGGGGGCGCCACGGGGAGCTGTTTTTT
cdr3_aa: CASSARDRGRHGELFF

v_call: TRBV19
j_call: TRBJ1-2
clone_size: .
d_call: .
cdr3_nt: TGTGCCAGTAGTATAGATCATCGCTATGGCTACACCTTC
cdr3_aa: CASSIDHRYGYTF

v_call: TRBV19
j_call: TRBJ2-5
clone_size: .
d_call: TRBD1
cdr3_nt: TGTGCCAGTAGTGGGAACCGGGACAGGGTTCGGGAGACCCAGTACTTC
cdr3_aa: CASSGNRDRVRETQYF

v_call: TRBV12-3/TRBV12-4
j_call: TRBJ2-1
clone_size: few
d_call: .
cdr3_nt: TGTGCCAGCAGTTTGGGCCTACTTGTCGGGGAGATTGGTGAGCAGTTCTTC
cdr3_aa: CASSLGLLVGEIGEQFF

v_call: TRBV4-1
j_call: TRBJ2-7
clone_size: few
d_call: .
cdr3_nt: TGCGCCAGCAGCCATGGGGGTCGGGAGCAGTACTTC
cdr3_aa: CASSHGGREQYF

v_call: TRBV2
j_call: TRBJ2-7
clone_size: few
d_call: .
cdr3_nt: TGTGCCAGCATATCCGTGAGGGCCAGCTCCTACGAGCAGTACTTC
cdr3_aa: CASISVRASSYEQYF

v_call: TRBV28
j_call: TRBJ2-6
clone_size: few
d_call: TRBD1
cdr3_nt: TGTGCCAGCAGCACCGGGACAGGGCCGGGGACCAACGTCCTGACTTTC
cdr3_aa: CASSTGTGPGTNVLTF

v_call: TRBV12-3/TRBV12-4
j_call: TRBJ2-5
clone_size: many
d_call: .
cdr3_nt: TGTGCCAGCAGACCGGGAGCCGAAGAGACCCAGTACTTC
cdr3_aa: CASRPGAEETQYF

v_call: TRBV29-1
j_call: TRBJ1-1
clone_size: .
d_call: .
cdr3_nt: TGCAGCGTTGAACGGGGGAACACTGAAGCTTTCTTT
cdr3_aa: CSVERGNTEAFF

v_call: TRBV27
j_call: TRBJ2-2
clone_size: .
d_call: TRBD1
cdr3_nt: TGTGCCAGCAGTTTGGGACAGGGCACCGGGGAGCTGTTTTTT
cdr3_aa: CASSLGQGTGELFF

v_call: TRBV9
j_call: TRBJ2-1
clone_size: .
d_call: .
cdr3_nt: TGTGCCAGCAGCGACCGGGACAACTCCTACAATGAGCAGTTCTTC
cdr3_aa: CASSDRDNSYNEQFF

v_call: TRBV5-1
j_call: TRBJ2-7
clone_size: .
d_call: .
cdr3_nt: TGCGCCAGCAGCTTGGTAACGGGATCGTACGAGCAGTACTTC
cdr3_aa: CASSLVTGSYEQYF

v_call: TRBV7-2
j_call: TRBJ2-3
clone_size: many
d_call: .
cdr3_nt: TGTGCCAGCAGCACCCGTTTCCCAGATACGCAGTATTTT
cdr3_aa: CASSTRFPDTQYF

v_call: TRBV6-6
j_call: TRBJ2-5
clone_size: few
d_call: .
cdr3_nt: TGTGCCAGCAGCTACGTCAGGGGCTGGGAAGAGACCCAGTACTTC
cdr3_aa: CASSYVRGWEETQYF

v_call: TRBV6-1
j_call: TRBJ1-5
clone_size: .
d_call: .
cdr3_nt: TGTGCCAGCAGTGAATACTGGGCCCCCAATCAGCCCCAGCATTTT
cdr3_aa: CASSEYWAPNQPQHF

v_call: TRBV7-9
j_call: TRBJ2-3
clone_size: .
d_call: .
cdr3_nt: TGTGCCAGCAGCTTACAGGGGCCGGGGTATACGCAGTATTTT
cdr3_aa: CASSLQGPGYTQYF

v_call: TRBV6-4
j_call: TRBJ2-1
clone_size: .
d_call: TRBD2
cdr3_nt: TGTGCCAGCAGTAAACTAGCGGGCTCGGGGGAGCAGTTCTTC
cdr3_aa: CASSKLAGSGEQFF

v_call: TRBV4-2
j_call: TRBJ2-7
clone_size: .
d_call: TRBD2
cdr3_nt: TGTGCCAGCAGCCACCTTCCCGGGACTAGCGGGAGGCCCCTCTACGAGCAGTACTTC
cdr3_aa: CASSHLPGTSGRPLYEQYF

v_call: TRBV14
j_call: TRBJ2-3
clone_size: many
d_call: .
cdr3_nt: TGTGCCAGCAGCCAAGTTGGCACAGATACGCAGTATTTT
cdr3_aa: CASSQVGTDTQYF

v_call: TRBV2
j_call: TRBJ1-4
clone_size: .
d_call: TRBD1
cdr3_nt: TGTGCCAGCAGTGAAGGGCCGGGACAGTATGAAAAACTGTTTTTT
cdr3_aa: CASSEGPGQYEKLFF